This TCR beta chain stems from a study of PD-1 blockade in mismatch repair-deficient tumors. Study-level background: All were previously treated, progressing patients with around eleven mismatch repair-deficient cancer types. General study points: Tumor-resident clones, often absent from pretreatment blood, expanded after pembrolizumab and then contracted.

About this clone itself: Its antigen is not identified.

Every patient had mismatch repair deficiency by PCR or immunohistochemistry. Three pembrolizumab responders had their TCRs sequenced. The ends lost 5 bases at V and 9 bases at J; junction bases unmatched: 15. The length of the CDR3 is 15 residues. CDR1 and CDR2 (germline): MNHNY, SVGAGI (reference sequence). Sequencing was performed with immunoSEQ multiplex PCR; in TCRdb, only in-frame clones are kept and a portion is missing. The sample yields 100,000 or so clones, approximately 83% seen once. This sequence originates from an adult with mismatch repair-deficient cancer. The rearrangement uses TRBV6-6 and TRBJ1-2; 7 bases fit TRBD1. The sequencing used peripheral blood, collected 30 to 36 weeks after starting pembrolizumab. CDR3 residues: CASSAAMDRPRSYTF. The CDR3 nucleotides are TGTGCCAGCAGTGCCGCTATGGACAGGCCCCGAAGCTACACCTTC.